The clone carrying this T cell receptor beta chain was counted only a few times. Its antigen is not identified. This entry belongs to a study of CD8+ T cells in alopecia areata. This CDR3 is 19 amino acids long. V was clipped by 0 bases and J by 4 bases; unmatched bases: 14. Germline CDR1 reads LNHDA; CDR2 reads SQIVND (reference sequence). Separation by sorting yielded CD4+ and CD8+ T cells from PBMCs. The study's findings and limits: Sharing of TCR sequences between patients (possibly for HLA-related reasons) was less clear than in mice. It was lesional scalp, especially alopecia totalis/universalis, that showed higher clonality than normal scalp.

RNA was isolated and reverse transcribed to cDNA, the sequencing template. Clones were read by immunoSEQ multiplex PCR, and TCRdb kept only the in-frame ones, dropping some. The sample includes around 97,000 clones, approximately 60% of them seen just once. The V call is TRBV19, the J call TRBJ1-5; 8 bases match TRBD1. The TCR sequence derives from a human donor in good health. Sequenced sample: CD4+ T cells sorted from blood. CDR3 in DNA: TGTGCCAGTAGTATAGAAGGTTGGACAGGGCAGGACCTAAATCAGCCCCAGCATTTT. It encodes CASSIEGWTGQDLNQPQHF. The variable domain in full, with the rest retrieved from reference TRBV19 and TRBJ1-5, is DGGITQSPKYLFRKEGQNVTLSCEQNLNHDAMYWYRQDPGQGLRLIYYSQIVNDFQKGDIAEGYSVSREKKESFPLTVTSAQKNPTAFYLCASSIEGWTGQDLNQPQHFGDGTRLSIL.